A selection of T cell receptor beta chains follows, all from one sample in a study of radiotherapy plus CTLA-4 blockade in lung cancer. The data were produced by immunoSEQ multiplex PCR, yet TCRdb's version contains in-frame clones alone and is incomplete. The sample lists 81,000 or so clones; about four fifths were seen once. The sequencing here drew on peripheral blood, taken from a patient treated with radiotherapy plus ipilimumab. These receptors were obtained from a human donor with non-small cell lung cancer that progressed on radiotherapy plus ipilimumab. The CDR3 runs from the conserved cysteine through the conserved F or W. D genes are given only for firm matches. Expanded clones get a size class; other rows say once, few or many, or leave the size out.

CDR3nt	CDR3aa	d_gene	j_gene	abundance	v_gene	len
TGTGCCAGCAGTGATGCCCTCCAGCAGTACTTC	CASSDALQQYF	.	TRBJ2-7	.	TRBV28	11
TGTGCCAGCTCACAGGGAGCCCTAAATCAGCCCCAGCATTTT	CASSQGALNQPQHF	.	TRBJ1-5	.	TRBV18	14
TGTGCCAGCAGCTTACAGGGGGTTGCTGGAAACACCATATATTTT	CASSLQGVAGNTIYF	TRBD1	TRBJ1-3	.	TRBV7-2	15
TGCGCCAGCAGGAGGACAGAGAACACTGAAGCTTTCTTT	CASRRTENTEAFF	.	TRBJ1-1	.	TRBV5-1	13
TGTGCCAGCACCTACAGGGGGCTTTCCTATAATTCACCCCTCCACTTT	CASTYRGLSYNSPLHF	TRBD1	TRBJ1-6	.	TRBV13	16
TGTGCCAGCAGACCGCGGCAGACCTCCTACAATGAGCAGTTCTTC	CASRPRQTSYNEQFF	.	TRBJ2-1	.	TRBV6-5	15
TGTGCCAGCAGAAGCCCCGGGACAGGGCCCTCCTACGAGCAGTACTTC	CASRSPGTGPSYEQYF	TRBD1	TRBJ2-7	.	TRBV28	16
TGTGCCTGGAGTGTTTGGGCAGGCCGCACAGATACGCAGTATTTT	CAWSVWAGRTDTQYF	.	TRBJ2-3	.	TRBV30	15
TGCGCCAGCAGCCATGGGGACCTGGCCTTTAATGAAAAACTGTTTTTT	CASSHGDLAFNEKLFF	.	TRBJ1-4	.	TRBV4-1	16
TGTGCCAGCAGTTTATGGGGACAGGGGGCCTATGGCTACACCTTC	CASSLWGQGAYGYTF	TRBD1	TRBJ1-2	.	TRBV27	15
TGCGCCAGCAGCCAAATCCGGACAGGGGGCACCTACGAGCAGTACTTC	CASSQIRTGGTYEQYF	TRBD1	TRBJ2-7	.	TRBV4-3	16
TGTGCCAGCAGCTCCTTCTACGAGCAGTACTTC	CASSSFYEQYF	.	TRBJ2-7	.	TRBV11-1	11
TGTGCCAGCAGTGAATCTTACGGGAGAGTCAATGAGCAGTTCTTC	CASSESYGRVNEQFF	.	TRBJ2-1	.	TRBV25-1	15
TGTGCCAGCAGCTTATACCCGGGCCAAGAGACCCAGTACTTC	CASSLYPGQETQYF	.	TRBJ2-5	.	TRBV7-2	14
TGTGCCAGCAGACCCGGTCCACTAGTTCAGACCGGGGAGCTGTTTTTT	CASRPGPLVQTGELFF	.	TRBJ2-2	.	TRBV7-3	16
TGTGCCAGCAGCGTAGATGGGCGGGACACTGAAGCTTTCTTT	CASSVDGRDTEAFF	.	TRBJ1-1	.	TRBV9	14
TGTGCCAGCTCAACGGGACAGGGGGCCAACTACGAGCAGTACTTC	CASSTGQGANYEQYF	TRBD1	TRBJ2-7	.	TRBV18	15
TGTGCCAGCAGCTTGGGACTAGCGGGTCCTACCGGGGAGCTGTTTTTT	CASSLGLAGPTGELFF	TRBD2	TRBJ2-2	.	TRBV5-8	16
TGTGCCTGGAGTCCCTCAGAGTACACTGAAGCTTTCTTT	CAWSPSEYTEAFF	.	TRBJ1-1	few	TRBV30	13
TGTGCCAGCAGCTTAGGGCCAGCGGGCTCGGGAAACACCATATATTTT	CASSLGPAGSGNTIYF	.	TRBJ1-3	.	TRBV7-8	16
TGCAGCGTTGCCAGGGACTTCACTGAAGCTTTCTTT	CSVARDFTEAFF	.	TRBJ1-1	.	TRBV29-1	12
TGTGCCAGTCAGTCGGGCCTAAACTATGGCTACACCTTC	CASQSGLNYGYTF	.	TRBJ1-2	.	TRBV19	13
TGTGCCATCAGTGAGTCAGGGGTGGAGACCCAGTACTTC	CAISESGVETQYF	.	TRBJ2-5	.	TRBV10-3	13
TGTGCCAGTAGTATAAACCTCGGTTCCTACGAGCAGTACTTC	CASSINLGSYEQYF	.	TRBJ2-7	.	TRBV19	14
TGTGCCAGCAGTAGGGGACAGGGGAGGTACGAGCAGTACTTC	CASSRGQGRYEQYF	TRBD1	TRBJ2-7	.	TRBV6-6	14
TGCGCCAGCAGCTTGGCTGGAGGGACTGGAAACACCATATATTTT	CASSLAGGTGNTIYF	.	TRBJ1-3	.	TRBV5-1	15
TGTGCCAGCAGCTTGCGGCAGACCTATTCACCCCTCCACTTT	CASSLRQTYSPLHF	.	TRBJ1-6	few	TRBV5-8	14
TGTGCCAGCAGCTTAGGTACAGGGAGCTATGGCTACACCTTC	CASSLGTGSYGYTF	.	TRBJ1-2	.	TRBV7-2	14
TGTGCCAGCCGATCGGGGGTCTCCTACGAGCAGTACTTC	CASRSGVSYEQYF	.	TRBJ2-7	.	TRBV7-8	13
TGTGCCAGCAGTGACGGCAGCTATAATTCACCCCTCCACTTT	CASSDGSYNSPLHF	.	TRBJ1-6	.	TRBV6-1	14
TGCGCCAGCAGCCAAGGGACTAGCGCCGACAATGAGCAGTTCTTC	CASSQGTSADNEQFF	TRBD2	TRBJ2-1	.	TRBV4-1	15
TGCGCCAGCAGCTCAGGGGGCCGCACTGAAGCTTTCTTT	CASSSGGRTEAFF	TRBD1	TRBJ1-1	once	TRBV5-1	13
TGCGCCAGCAGCCAGTCCCGGGACAGGGGGCGCGCCTACGAGCAGTACTTC	CASSQSRDRGRAYEQYF	TRBD1	TRBJ2-7	.	TRBV4-1	17
TGTGCCAGCAGCGGAGGATCTGGAAACACCATATATTTT	CASSGGSGNTIYF	.	TRBJ1-3	.	TRBV9	13
TGTGCCAGCAGCCCCACAGTCATCTCCACTGAAGCTTTCTTT	CASSPTVISTEAFF	.	TRBJ1-1	.	TRBV11-2	14
TGTGCCATCAGTGGGGCCAGCTTGGTGTGGAATGAGCAGTTCTTC	CAISGASLVWNEQFF	.	TRBJ2-1	once	TRBV10-3	15
TGTGCCAGCAGACTTAATGAAAAACTGTTTTTT	CASRLNEKLFF	.	TRBJ1-4	.	TRBV2	11
TGTGCCAGCAGCTCTACAGGGAAAATCAATCAGCCCCAGCATTTT	CASSSTGKINQPQHF	.	TRBJ1-5	.	TRBV27	15
TGTGCCAGCAGTCCCCCGGGACGAGGAGATACGCAGTATTTT	CASSPPGRGDTQYF	.	TRBJ2-3	.	TRBV6-6	14
TGCGCCAGCAGCCGGACAGGGCTCGGCTACAATGAGCAGTTCTTC	CASSRTGLGYNEQFF	TRBD1	TRBJ2-1	.	TRBV10-2	15
TGTGCCACCAGCAAGGACAGACAGGGTAGTTCACCCCTCCACTTT	CATSKDRQGSSPLHF	TRBD1	TRBJ1-6	once	TRBV15	15
TGTGCCACCAGCAGCCGGGGACAGGGGACCTACGAGCAGTACTTC	CATSSRGQGTYEQYF	TRBD1	TRBJ2-7	.	TRBV15	15
TGCGCCAGCAGCCAAGATCTTAGGGGGACACTCCAAGAGACCCAGTACTTC	CASSQDLRGTLQETQYF	.	TRBJ2-5	once	TRBV4-3	17
TGTGCCAGCAGCTTAGATCAAGGGTCAGAACAGACCCAGTACTTC	CASSLDQGSEQTQYF	.	TRBJ2-5	.	TRBV11-2	15
TGTGCCTGGAGGGCCCTGGGCTACGAGCAGTACTTC	CAWRALGYEQYF	.	TRBJ2-7	.	TRBV30	12
TGTGCCAGCAGAGCCCAAATAGGGGAGACCCAGTACTTC	CASRAQIGETQYF	.	TRBJ2-5	.	TRBV5-6	13
TGTGCCAGCAGCCCCCGACGGACCTCCTACGAGCAGTACTTC	CASSPRRTSYEQYF	.	TRBJ2-7	.	TRBV7-2	14
TGTGCTAGTGGTCGGTCCGGCGAGCAGTACTTC	CASGRSGEQYF	.	TRBJ2-7	few	TRBV12-5	11
TGTGCCAGTAGCCAGGCAGCTAACTATGGCTACACCTTC	CASSQAANYGYTF	.	TRBJ1-2	.	TRBV25-1	13
TGTGCCAGCAGAAAGGAAGCGGTTTCGGGGAACACTGAAGCTTTCTTT	CASRKEAVSGNTEAFF	.	TRBJ1-1	.	TRBV27	16
TGTGCCAGCAGCTTATTTGTGGGCACTAGCGGGGGGACTTTGGTTGACGAGCAGTACTTC	CASSLFVGTSGGTLVDEQYF	TRBD2	TRBJ2-7	.	TRBV7-6	20
TGCAGCGCGACTAGCGGGGGGAACACCGGGGAGCTGTTTTTT	CSATSGGNTGELFF	TRBD2	TRBJ2-2	once	TRBV29-1	14
TGTGCCAGCAGCCCCCTGGGGGAATGGGGCTCCTACGAGCAGTACTTC	CASSPLGEWGSYEQYF	.	TRBJ2-7	.	TRBV7-8	16
TGTGCCAGCAGCTTTACTCTAGGAGCGAACACTGAAGCTTTCTTT	CASSFTLGANTEAFF	.	TRBJ1-1	.	TRBV5-6	15
TGTGCCAGCTCATCGACAGGGGTGTACACTGAAGCTTTCTTT	CASSSTGVYTEAFF	TRBD1	TRBJ1-1	.	TRBV18	14